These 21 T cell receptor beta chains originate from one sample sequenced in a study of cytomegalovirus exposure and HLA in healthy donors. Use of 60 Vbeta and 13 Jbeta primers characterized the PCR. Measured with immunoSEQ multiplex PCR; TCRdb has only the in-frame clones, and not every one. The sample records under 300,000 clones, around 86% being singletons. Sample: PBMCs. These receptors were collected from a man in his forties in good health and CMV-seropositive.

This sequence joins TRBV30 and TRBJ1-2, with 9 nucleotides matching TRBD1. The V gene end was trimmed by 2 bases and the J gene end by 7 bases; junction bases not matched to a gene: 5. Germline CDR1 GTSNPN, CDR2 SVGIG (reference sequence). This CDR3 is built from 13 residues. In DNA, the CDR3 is TGTGCCTGGAGTCCCGGGACAGGGTCTGGCTACACCTTC. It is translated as CAWSPGTGSGYTF.

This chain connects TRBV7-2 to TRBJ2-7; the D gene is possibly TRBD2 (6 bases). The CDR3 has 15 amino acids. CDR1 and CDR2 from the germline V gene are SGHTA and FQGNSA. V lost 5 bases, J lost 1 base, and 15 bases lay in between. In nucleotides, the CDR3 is TGTGCCAGCAGCCCCAAGCGGGTAGGTTCCTACGAGCAGTACTTC. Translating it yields CASSPKRVGSYEQYF.

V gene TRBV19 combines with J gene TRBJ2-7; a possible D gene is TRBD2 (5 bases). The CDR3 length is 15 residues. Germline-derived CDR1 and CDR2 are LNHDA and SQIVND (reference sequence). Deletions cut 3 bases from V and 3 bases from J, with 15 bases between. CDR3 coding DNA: TGTGCCAGTAGTATGGCCCTAGCAGTCCACTACGAGCAGTACTTC. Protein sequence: CASSMALAVHYEQYF.

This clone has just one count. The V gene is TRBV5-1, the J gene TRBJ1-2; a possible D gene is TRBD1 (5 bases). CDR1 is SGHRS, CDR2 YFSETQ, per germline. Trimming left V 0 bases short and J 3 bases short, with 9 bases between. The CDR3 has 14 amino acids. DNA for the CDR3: TGCGCCAGCAGCTTGGTGGGGGGAGACTATGGCTACACCTTC. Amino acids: CASSLVGGDYGYTF.

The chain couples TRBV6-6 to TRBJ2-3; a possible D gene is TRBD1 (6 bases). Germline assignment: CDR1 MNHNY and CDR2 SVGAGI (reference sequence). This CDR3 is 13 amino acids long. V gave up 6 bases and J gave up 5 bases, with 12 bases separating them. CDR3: CASSQDSLDTQYF. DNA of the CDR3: TGTGCCAGCAGCCAGGACAGTTTAGATACGCAGTATTTT.

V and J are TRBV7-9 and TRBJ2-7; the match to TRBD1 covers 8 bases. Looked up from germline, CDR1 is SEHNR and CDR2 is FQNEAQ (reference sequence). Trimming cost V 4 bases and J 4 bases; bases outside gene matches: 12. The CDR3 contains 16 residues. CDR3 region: CASSSSVGQGAYEQYF. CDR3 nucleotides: TGTGCCAGCAGCTCGAGTGTAGGGCAGGGGGCGTACGAGCAGTACTTC.

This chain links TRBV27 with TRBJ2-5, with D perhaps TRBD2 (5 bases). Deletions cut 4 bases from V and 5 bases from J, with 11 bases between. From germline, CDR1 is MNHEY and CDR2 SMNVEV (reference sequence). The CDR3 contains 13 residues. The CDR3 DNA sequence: TGTGCCAGCAGTTGGGTGGGAGCTGAGACCCAGTACTTC. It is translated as CASSWVGAETQYF.

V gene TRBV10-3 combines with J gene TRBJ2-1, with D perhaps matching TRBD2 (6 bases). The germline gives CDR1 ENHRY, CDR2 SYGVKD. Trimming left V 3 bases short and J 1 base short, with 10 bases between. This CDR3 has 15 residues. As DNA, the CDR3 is TGTGCCATCAGTGATCCGGGAGTGTCCTACAATGAGCAGTTCTTC. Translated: CAISDPGVSYNEQFF.

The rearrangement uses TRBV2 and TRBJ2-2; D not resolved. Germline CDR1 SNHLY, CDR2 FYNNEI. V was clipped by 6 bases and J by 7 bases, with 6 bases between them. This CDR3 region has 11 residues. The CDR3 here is CASRGDGELFF. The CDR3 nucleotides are TGTGCCAGCAGAGGAGACGGGGAGCTGTTTTTT.

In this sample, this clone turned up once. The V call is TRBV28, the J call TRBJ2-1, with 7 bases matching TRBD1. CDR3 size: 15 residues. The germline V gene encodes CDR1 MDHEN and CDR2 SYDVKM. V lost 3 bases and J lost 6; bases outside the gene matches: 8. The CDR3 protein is CASSLDDRVGNEQFF. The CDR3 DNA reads TGTGCCAGCAGTTTGGATGACAGGGTCGGCAATGAGCAGTTCTTC.

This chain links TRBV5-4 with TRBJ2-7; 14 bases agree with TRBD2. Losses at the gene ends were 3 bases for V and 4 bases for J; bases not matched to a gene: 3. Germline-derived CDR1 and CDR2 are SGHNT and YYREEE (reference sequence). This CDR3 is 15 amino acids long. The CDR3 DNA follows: TGTGCCAGCAGCTCCGGGACTAGCGGGAGTTACGAGCAGTACTTC. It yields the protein CASSSGTSGSYEQYF.

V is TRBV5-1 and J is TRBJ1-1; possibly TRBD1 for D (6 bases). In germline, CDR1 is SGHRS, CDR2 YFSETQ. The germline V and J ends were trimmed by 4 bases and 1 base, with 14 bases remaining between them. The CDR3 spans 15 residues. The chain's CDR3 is CASSGTGSGNTEAFF. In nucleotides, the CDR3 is TGCGCCAGCAGCGGCACAGGGTCGGGGAACACTGAAGCTTTCTTT.

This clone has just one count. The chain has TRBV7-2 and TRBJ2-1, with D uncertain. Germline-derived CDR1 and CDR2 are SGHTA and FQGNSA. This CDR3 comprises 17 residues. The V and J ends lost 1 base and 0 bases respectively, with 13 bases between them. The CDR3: CASSLESVYSSYNEQFF. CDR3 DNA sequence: TGTGCCAGCAGCTTAGAATCCGTCTACAGCTCCTACAATGAGCAGTTCTTC.

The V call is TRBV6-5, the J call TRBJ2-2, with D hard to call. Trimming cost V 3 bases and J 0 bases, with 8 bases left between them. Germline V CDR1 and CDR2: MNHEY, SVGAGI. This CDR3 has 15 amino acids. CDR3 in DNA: TGTGCCAGCAGTTATTCAGGTTCGAACACCGGGGAGCTGTTTTTT. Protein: CASSYSGSNTGELFF.

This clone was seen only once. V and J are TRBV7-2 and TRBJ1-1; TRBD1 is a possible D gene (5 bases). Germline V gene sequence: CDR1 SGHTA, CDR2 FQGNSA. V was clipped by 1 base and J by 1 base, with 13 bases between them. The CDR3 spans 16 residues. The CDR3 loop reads CASSLGQFDGNTEAFF. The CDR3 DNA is TGTGCCAGCAGCTTAGGACAGTTTGATGGGAACACTGAAGCTTTCTTT. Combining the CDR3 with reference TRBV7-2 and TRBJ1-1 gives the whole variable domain GAGVSQSPSNKVTEKGKDVELRCDPISGHTALYWYRQSLGQGLEFLIYFQGNSAPDKSGLPSDRFSAERTGGSVSTLTIQRTQQEDSAVYLCASSLGQFDGNTEAFFGQGTRLTVV.

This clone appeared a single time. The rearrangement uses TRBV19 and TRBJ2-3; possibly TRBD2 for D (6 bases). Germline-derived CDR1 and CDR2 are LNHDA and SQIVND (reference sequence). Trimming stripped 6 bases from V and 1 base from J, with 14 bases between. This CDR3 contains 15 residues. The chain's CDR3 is CASRGGESGTDTQYF. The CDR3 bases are TGTGCCAGTAGGGGAGGAGAGTCAGGCACAGATACGCAGTATTTT.

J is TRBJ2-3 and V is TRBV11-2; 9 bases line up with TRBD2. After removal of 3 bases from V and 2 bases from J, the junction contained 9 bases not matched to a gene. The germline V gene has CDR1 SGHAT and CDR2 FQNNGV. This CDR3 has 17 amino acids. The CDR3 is CASSFSGTSISTDTQYF. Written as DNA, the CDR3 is TGTGCCAGCAGCTTCTCCGGGACTAGCATCTCCACAGATACGCAGTATTTT.

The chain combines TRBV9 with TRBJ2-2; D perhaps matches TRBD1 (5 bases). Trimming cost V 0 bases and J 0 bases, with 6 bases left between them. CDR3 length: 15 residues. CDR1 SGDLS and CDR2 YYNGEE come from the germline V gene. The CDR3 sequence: CASSVETANTGELFF. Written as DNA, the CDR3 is TGTGCCAGCAGCGTAGAGACAGCGAACACCGGGGAGCTGTTTTTT.

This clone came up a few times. DNA for the CDR3: TGTGCCAGCAGTTTAGGAGGGTTTGGGACTGAAGCTTTCTTT. This gives the protein CASSLGGFGTEAFF. The chain employs TRBV27 and TRBJ1-1, with D uncertain. CDR1 is MNHEY, CDR2 SMNVEV, per germline (reference sequence). The CDR3 has 14 residues. The V end was cut by 2 bases, the J end by 5 bases, with 12 bases between.

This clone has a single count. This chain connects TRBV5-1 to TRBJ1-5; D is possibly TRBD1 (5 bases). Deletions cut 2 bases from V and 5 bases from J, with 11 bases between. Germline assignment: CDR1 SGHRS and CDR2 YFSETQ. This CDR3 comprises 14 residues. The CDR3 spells CASSFTPGDQPQHF. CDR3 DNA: TGCGCCAGCAGCTTTACCCCGGGGGATCAGCCCCAGCATTTT.

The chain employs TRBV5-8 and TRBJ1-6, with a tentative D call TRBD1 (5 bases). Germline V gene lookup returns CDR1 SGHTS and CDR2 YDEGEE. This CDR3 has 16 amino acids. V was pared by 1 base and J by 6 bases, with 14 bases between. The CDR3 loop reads CASSLMGLRFNSPLHF. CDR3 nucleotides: TGTGCCAGCAGCTTGATGGGACTGAGATTTAATTCACCCCTCCACTTT.